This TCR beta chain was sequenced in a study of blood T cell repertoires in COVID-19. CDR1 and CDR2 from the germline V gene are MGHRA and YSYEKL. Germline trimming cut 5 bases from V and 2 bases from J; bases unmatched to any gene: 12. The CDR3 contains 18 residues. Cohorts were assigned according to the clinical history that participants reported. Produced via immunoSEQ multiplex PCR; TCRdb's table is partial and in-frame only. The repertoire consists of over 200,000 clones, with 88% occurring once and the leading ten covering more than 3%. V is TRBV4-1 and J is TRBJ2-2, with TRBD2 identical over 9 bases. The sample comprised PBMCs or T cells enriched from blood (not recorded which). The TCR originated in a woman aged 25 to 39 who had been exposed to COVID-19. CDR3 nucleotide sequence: TGCGCCAGCAGCGTGCGAGAAGCGGGAGGCCTTAACACCGGGGAGCTGTTTTTT. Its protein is CASSVREAGGLNTGELFF.